This paragraph covers one T cell receptor beta chain sequence. Its antigen is undetermined. The data originate from a study of neurological immune-mediated disorders. Study-wide findings and caveats: When grouped phylogenetically, the repertoires of 18 of the 34 multiple sclerosis patients fell together in one related-CDR3 cluster, which is a possible signature.

This CDR3 is 14 amino acids long. Trimming cost V 4 bases and J 6 bases; bases outside gene matches: 6. CDR1 is SGHTA and CDR2 is FQGNSA in the germline V gene. TCRdb re-called the 5' RACE reads through MiXCR, storing one row per CDR3 protein. The sample holds fewer than 80,000 distinct CDR3 sequences, approximately 4.6% seen once. Sequenced material: PBMCs. The sequence was obtained from a woman between 50 and 59 years old with multiple sclerosis. The chain links TRBV7-2 to TRBJ2-3; the match to TRBD2 covers 8 bases. This CDR3 is CASSSPSGSDTQYF. DNA of the CDR3: TGTGCCAGCAGCTCGCCTAGCGGGTCGGATACGCAGTATTTT.